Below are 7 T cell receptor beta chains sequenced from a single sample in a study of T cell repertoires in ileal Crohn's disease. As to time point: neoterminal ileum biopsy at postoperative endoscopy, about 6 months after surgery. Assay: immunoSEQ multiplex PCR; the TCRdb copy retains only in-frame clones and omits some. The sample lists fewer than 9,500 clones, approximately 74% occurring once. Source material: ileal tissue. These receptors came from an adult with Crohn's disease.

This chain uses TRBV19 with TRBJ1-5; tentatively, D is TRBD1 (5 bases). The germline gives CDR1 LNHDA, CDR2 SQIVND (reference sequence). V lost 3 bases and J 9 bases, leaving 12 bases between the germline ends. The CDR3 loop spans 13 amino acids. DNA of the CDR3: TGTGCCAGTAGTATGGGGCAGAGTCTGCCCCAGCATTTT. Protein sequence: CASSMGQSLPQHF.

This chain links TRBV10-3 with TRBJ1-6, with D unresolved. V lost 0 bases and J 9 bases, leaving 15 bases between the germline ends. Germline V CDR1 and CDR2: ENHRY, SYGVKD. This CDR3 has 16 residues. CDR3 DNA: TGTGCCATCAGTGAGTCTCCGCGGCAGTACGGTTCACCCCTCCACTTT. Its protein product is CAISESPRQYGSPLHF.

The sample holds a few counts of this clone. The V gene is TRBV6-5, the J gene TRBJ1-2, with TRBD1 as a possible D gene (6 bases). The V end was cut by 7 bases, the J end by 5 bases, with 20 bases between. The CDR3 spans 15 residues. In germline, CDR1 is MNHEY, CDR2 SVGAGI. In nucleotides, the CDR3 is TGTGCCAGCAAGATTCAAAGGGGGGGAATGTATGGCTACACCTTC. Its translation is CASKIQRGGMYGYTF.

Written as DNA, the CDR3 is TGTGCCAGCAGTCTCAACCGACAGATGAACACTGAAGCTTTCTTT. Translated, it gives CASSLNRQMNTEAFF. V gene TRBV6-5 combines with J gene TRBJ1-1; a possible D gene is TRBD1 (5 bases). CDR1 and CDR2 from the germline V gene are MNHEY and SVGAGI. Trimming took 5 bases from V and 0 from J, leaving 13 bases between them. CDR3 length: 15 residues.

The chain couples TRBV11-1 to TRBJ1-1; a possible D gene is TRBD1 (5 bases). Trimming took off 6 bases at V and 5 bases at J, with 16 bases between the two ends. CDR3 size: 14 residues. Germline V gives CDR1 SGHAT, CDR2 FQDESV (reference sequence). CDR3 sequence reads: CASRDAGGGTEAFF. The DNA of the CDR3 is TGTGCCAGCAGGGACGCGGGGGGAGGGACTGAAGCTTTCTTT.

CDR3 sequence: CASTKEGSGGEQYF. DNA for the CDR3: TGTGCCAGCACCAAGGAGGGGTCCGGGGGCGAGCAGTACTTC. The V gene is TRBV6-5, the J gene TRBJ2-7, with D perhaps TRBD2 (6 bases). Germline-derived CDR1 and CDR2 are MNHEY and SVGAGI. This CDR3 comprises 14 residues. Trimming shortened V by 7 bases and J by 6 bases, and 19 bases separated the two germline ends.

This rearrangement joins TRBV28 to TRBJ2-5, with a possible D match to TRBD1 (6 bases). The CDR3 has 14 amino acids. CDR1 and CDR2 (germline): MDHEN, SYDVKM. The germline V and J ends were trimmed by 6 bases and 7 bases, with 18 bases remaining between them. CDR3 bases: TGTGCCAGCAGGTCAGCCCAGGGGTCCGGGACCCAGTACTTC. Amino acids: CASRSAQGSGTQYF.